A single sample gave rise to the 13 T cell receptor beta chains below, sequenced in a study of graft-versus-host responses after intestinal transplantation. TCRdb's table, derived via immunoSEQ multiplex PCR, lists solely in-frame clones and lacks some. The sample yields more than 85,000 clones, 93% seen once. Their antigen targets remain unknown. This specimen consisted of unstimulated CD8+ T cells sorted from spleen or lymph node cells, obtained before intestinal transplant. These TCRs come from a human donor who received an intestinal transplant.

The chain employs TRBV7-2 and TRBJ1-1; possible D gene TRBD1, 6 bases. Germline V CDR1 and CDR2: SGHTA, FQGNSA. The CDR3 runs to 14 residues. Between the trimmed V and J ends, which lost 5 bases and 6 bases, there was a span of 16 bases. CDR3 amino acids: CASSQFLRGAEAFF. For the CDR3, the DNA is TGTGCCAGCAGCCAATTCCTCAGGGGCGCTGAAGCTTTCTTT.

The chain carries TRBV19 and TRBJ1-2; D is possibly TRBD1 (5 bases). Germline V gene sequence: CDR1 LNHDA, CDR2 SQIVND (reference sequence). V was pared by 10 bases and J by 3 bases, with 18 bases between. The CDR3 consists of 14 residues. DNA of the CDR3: TGTGCCACCAGGGAGGAGGGAGTGGACTATGGCTACACCTTC. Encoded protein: CATREEGVDYGYTF.

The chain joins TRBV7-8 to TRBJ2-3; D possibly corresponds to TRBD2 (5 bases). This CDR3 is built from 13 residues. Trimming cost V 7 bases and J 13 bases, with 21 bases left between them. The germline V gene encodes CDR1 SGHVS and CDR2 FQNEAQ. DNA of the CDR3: TGTGCCAGCACGTCGAGCTCCCCCACGGGGAAGTATTTT. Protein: CASTSSSPTGKYF.

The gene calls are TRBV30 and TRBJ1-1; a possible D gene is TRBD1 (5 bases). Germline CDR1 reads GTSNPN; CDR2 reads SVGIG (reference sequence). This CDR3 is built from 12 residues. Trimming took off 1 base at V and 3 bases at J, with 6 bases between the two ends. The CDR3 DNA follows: TGTGCCTGGAGTGGGGGGGACACTGAAGCTTTCTTT. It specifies CAWSGGDTEAFF.

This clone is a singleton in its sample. CDR3: CASMDRLDNYGYTF. As DNA, the CDR3 is TGTGCCAGCATGGACAGGCTAGATAACTATGGCTACACCTTC. The chain has TRBV2 and TRBJ1-2, with 7 bases that match TRBD1. The CDR3 contains 14 residues. Germline trimming cut 7 bases from V and 1 base from J; bases unmatched to any gene: 6. CDR1 is SNHLY, CDR2 FYNNEI, per germline.

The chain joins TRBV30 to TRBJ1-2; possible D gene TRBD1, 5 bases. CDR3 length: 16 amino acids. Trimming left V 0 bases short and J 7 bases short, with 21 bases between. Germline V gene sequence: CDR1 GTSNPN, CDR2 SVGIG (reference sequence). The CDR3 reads CAWSVWKGPGGGGYTF. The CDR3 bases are TGTGCCTGGAGTGTATGGAAGGGCCCCGGGGGGGGTGGCTACACCTTC.

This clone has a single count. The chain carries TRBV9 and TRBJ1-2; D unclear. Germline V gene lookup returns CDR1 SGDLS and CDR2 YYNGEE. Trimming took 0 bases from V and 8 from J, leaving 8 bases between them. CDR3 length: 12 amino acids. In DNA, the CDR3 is TGTGCCAGCAGCGTAGGTTTCGGGGGCTACACCTTC. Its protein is CASSVGFGGYTF.

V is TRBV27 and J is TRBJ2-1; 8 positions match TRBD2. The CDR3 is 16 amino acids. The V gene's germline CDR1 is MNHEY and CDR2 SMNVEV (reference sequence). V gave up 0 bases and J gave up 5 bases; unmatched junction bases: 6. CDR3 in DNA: TGTGCCAGCAGTTTATCCCGGGGGGGCCCTCACAATGAGCAGTTCTTC. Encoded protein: CASSLSRGGPHNEQFF.

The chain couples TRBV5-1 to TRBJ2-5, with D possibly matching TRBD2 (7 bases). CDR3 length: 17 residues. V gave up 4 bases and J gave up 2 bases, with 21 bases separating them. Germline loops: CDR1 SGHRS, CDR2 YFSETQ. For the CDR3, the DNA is TGCGCCAGCAGCCCCCTCTGGGGGGGGCCGGAACAAGAGACCCAGTACTTC. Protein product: CASSPLWGGPEQETQYF.

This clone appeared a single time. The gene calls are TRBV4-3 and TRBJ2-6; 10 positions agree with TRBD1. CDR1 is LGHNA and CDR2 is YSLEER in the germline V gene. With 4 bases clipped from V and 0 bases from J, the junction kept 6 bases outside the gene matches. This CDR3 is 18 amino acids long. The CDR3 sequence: CASSPYRTGGSGANVLTF. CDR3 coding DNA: TGCGCCAGCAGCCCTTATAGGACAGGGGGCTCTGGGGCCAACGTCCTGACTTTC.

The DNA of the CDR3 is TGCGCCAGCAGCCAAGGGACGGGGAGGGATGAAAAACTGTTTTTT. As protein: CASSQGTGRDEKLFF. The chain carries TRBV4-3 and TRBJ1-4; D uncertain. CDR3 length: 15 amino acids. V gave up 1 base and J gave up 6 bases, with 12 bases separating them. Looked up from germline, CDR1 is LGHNA and CDR2 is YSLEER.

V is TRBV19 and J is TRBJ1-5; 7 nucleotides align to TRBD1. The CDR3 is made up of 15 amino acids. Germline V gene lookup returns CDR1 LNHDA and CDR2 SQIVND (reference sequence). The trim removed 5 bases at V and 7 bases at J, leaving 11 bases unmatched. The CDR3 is CASSWGAGGSQPQHF. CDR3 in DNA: TGTGCCAGTAGTTGGGGGGCAGGGGGAAGCCAGCCCCAGCATTTT.

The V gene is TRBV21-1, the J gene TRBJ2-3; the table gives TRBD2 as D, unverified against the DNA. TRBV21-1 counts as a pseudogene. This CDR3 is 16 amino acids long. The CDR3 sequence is CASSKGVEGGTDTQYF. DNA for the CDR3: TGTGCCAGCAGCAAAGGGGTGGAGGGAGGGACAGATACGCAGTATTTT.